This T cell receptor beta chain was sequenced in a study of beta chain features in type 1 diabetes. Findings and caveats of the study: TCRB CDR3s from Type 1 diabetes patients were moderately but significantly shorter in all four CD4+ subsets.

The V end was cut by 0 bases, the J end by 2 bases, with 10 bases between. The CDR3 spans 15 residues. Germline V lookup: CDR1 LGHNA, CDR2 YNFKEQ. Concerning this clone: Its matching antigen is unknown.

Expressed TCRB transcripts were sequenced after all isolated RNA was converted to cDNA. Clones were read by immunoSEQ multiplex PCR, and TCRdb kept only the in-frame ones, dropping some. The sample yields about 120,000 clones, 15% to 20% seen once. This TCR came from a man aged 25 to 40 with type 1 diabetes. Material: central memory CD4+ T cells from blood. V usage is TRBV4-2 and J usage is TRBJ2-5, with D uncertain. The CDR3 spells CASSQDRASQETQYF. The CDR3 coding sequence is TGTGCCAGCAGCCAAGATAGGGCTTCTCAAGAGACCCAGTACTTC.